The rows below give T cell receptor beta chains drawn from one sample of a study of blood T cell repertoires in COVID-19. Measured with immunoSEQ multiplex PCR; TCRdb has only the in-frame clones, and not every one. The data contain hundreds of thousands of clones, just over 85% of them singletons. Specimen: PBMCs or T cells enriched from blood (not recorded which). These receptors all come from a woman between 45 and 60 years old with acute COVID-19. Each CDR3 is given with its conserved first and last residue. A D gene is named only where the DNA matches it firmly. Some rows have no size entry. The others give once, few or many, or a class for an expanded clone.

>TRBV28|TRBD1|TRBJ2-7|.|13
CASILKGAREQYF
TGTGCCAGCATTCTTAAGGGGGCGCGTGAGCAGTACTTC
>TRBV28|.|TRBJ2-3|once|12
CASNQGLETQYF
TGTGCCAGCAACCAGGGGTTGGAGACGCAGTATTTT
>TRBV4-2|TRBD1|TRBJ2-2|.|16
CASSQVPQGAAGELFF
TGTGCCAGCAGCCAAGTTCCACAGGGGGCGGCCGGGGAGCTGTTTTTT
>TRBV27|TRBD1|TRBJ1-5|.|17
CASSSRTGPYSNQPQHF
TGTGCCAGCAGTTCTCGGACAGGACCCTATAGCAATCAGCCCCAGCATTTT
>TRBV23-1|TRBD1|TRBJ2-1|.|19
CASTTIWGGRDRAYNEQFF
TGCGCCAGCACCACGATCTGGGGAGGCCGGGACAGGGCCTACAATGAGCAGTTCTTC
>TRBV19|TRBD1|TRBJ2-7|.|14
CASSRDRGAYEQYF
TGTGCCAGTAGCAGGGACAGGGGAGCCTACGAGCAGTACTTC
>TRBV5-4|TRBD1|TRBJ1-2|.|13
CASSSTGRYGYTF
TGTGCCAGCAGTTCGACAGGGCGCTATGGCTACACCTTC
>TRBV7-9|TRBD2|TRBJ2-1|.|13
CASSPSGSGEQFF
TGTGCCAGCAGCCCAAGCGGGAGTGGAGAGCAGTTCTTC
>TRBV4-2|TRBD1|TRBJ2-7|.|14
CASSQGQGAYEQYF
TGTGCCAGCAGCCAAGGCCAGGGGGCCTACGAGCAGTACTTC
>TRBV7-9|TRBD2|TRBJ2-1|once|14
CASSDGLAGDEQFF
TGTGCCAGCAGCGACGGACTAGCGGGAGATGAGCAGTTCTTC
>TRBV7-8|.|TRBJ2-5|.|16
CASSLESAQRGETQYF
TGTGCCAGCAGCTTAGAATCGGCCCAACGGGGGGAGACCCAGTACTTC
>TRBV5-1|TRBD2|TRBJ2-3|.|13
CASSTGLAYTQYF
TGCGCCAGCAGCACCGGACTAGCCTATACGCAGTATTTT
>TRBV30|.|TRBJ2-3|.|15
CAWSVQGGRTDTQYF
TGTGCCTGGAGTGTACAGGGCGGTCGCACAGATACGCAGTATTTT
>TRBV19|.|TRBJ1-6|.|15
CASSKVARFNSPLHF
TGTGCCAGTAGTAAAGTCGCCAGGTTTAATTCACCCCTCCACTTT
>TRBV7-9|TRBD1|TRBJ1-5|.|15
CASSSGTGGNQPQHF
TGTGCCAGCAGCTCAGGGACAGGGGGGAATCAGCCCCAGCATTTT
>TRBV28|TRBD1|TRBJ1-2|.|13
CASSPTGVAGYTF
TGTGCCAGCAGCCCAACAGGGGTTGCTGGCTACACCTTC
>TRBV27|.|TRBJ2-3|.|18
CASSPTPGAGFSTDTQYF
TGTGCCAGCAGTCCAACTCCTGGGGCGGGATTTAGCACAGATACGCAGTATTTT
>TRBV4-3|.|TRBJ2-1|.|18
CASSPGTAGEVRHNEQFF
TGCGCCAGCAGCCCAGGGACAGCGGGAGAGGTTCGACACAATGAGCAGTTCTTC
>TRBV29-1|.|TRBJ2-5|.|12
CSVARGRETQYF
TGCAGCGTTGCAAGAGGGCGGGAGACCCAGTACTTC
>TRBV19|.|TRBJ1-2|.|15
CASTPGTLLGAGYTF
TGTGCCAGTACCCCTGGGACTCTCCTAGGGGCTGGCTACACCTTC
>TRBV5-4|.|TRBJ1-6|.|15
CASSFLTDYNSPLHF
TGTGCCAGCAGCTTTCTGACAGATTATAATTCACCCCTCCACTTT
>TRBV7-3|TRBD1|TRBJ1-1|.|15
CASSPRDREDTEAFF
TGTGCCAGCAGCCCTAGGGACAGGGAAGACACTGAAGCTTTCTTT
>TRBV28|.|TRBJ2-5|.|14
CASSSRLVHETQYF
TGTGCCAGCAGTTCCCGACTAGTGCACGAGACCCAGTACTTC
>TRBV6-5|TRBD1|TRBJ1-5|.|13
CASRRQGGQPQHF
TGTGCCAGCAGGCGACAGGGTGGTCAGCCCCAGCATTTT
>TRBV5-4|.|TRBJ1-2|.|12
CASSFSGYGYTF
TGTGCCAGCAGCTTCTCAGGCTATGGCTACACCTTC
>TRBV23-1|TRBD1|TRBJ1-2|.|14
CASRLDRSNYGYTF
TGCGCCAGCAGATTGGACAGGTCAAACTATGGCTACACCTTC
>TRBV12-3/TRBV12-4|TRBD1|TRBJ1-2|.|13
CASTMTGGRGYTF
TGTGCCAGCACAATGACAGGGGGAAGAGGCTACACCTTC
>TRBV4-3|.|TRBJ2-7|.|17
CASSQEAVQGPNYEQYF
TGCGCCAGCAGCCAAGAAGCAGTTCAGGGCCCTAATTACGAGCAGTACTTC
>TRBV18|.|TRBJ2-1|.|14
CASSPTRSHNEQFF
TGTGCCAGCTCACCCACTAGGAGCCACAATGAGCAGTTCTTC
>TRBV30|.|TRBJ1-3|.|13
CAWSVNSGDTIYF
TGTGCCTGGAGTGTAAATTCCGGAGACACCATATATTTT
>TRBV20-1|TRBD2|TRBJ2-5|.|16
CSASRTSGRVGETQYF
TGCAGTGCTAGTCGAACTAGCGGGAGGGTCGGAGAGACCCAGTACTTC
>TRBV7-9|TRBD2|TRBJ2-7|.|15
CASSLGAGVSNEQYF
TGTGCCAGCAGCTTAGGGGCGGGAGTCTCCAACGAGCAGTACTTC
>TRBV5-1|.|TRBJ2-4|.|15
CASSLDGSAKNIQYF
TGCGCCAGCAGCTTGGACGGGTCGGCCAAAAACATTCAGTACTTC